This TCR beta chain was sequenced during a study of identical twins. This clonotype showed up many times. Its antigen is unidentified. Study-wide findings and caveats: Out-of-frame alpha sequences common to twins exhibited an excess of low generation probability. Insertions were reduced in abundant cord blood beta clonotypes but not in memory repertoires.

The germline V gene encodes CDR1 SGHAT and CDR2 FQNNGV. V lost 5 bases, J lost 6 bases, and 5 bases stayed unmatched. The CDR3 runs 13 residues. TCRdb reprocessed the 5' RACE reads with MiXCR, giving one entry per CDR3 protein. Altogether approximately 280,000 distinct CDR3 sequences are present, less than 9% being singletons, with the ten largest covering 2% to 2.5%. The same sample was also studied in work on yellow fever vaccine responses in identical twins. That source reports: Among the twins, the vaccine T cell response reportedly seemed partly convergent and partly personalized.

The genes are TRBV11-2 and TRBJ1-2; 8 bases fit TRBD1. The sequenced material came from memory (CD45RO+) T cells sorted from blood. The sequence derives from a woman aged 18-29 years in good health. The CDR3 sequence is CASSVDRANGYTF. For the CDR3, the DNA is TGTGCCAGCAGCGTGGACAGGGCGAATGGCTACACCTTC. The variable domain in full, completed from reference TRBV11-2 and TRBJ1-2, reads EAGVAQSPRYKIIEKRQSVAFWCNPISGHATLYWYQQILGQGPKLLIQFQNNGVVDDSQLPKDRFSAERLKGVDSTLKIQPAKLEDSAVYLCASSVDRANGYTFGSGTRLTVV.